This T cell receptor beta chain emerged from a study of a mutant IDH1 vaccine in newly diagnosed glioma. Background on the study: Most had both radiotherapy and temozolomide beforehand; others had only one. Study outcomes and limitations: Vaccination induced immune responses in 93.3% of patients.

Time point noted: baseline, week 1 (first vaccination visit). Treatment noted: pre-vaccination baseline after standard-of-care therapy. Donors' newly diagnosed IDH1-mutant WHO grade 3 or 4 astrocytomas lacked nuclear ATRX. The CDR3 is made up of 15 amino acids. Germline V gives CDR1 WSHSY, CDR2 SAAADI. V lost 7 bases and J lost 0, with 10 bases in between. Comments on this clone: The antigen is unknown.

Using immunoSEQ multiplex PCR, the repertoire was profiled, and TCRdb retains in-frame clones only, with some absent. The sample holds 90,000 to 100,000 clones, approximately 90% seen once. This rearrangement joins TRBV10-2 to TRBJ2-6; the D is unclear. This sequence was found in a woman between 45 and 65 years old with glioma. The sequenced sample was PBMCs, obtained from a glioma patient treated with radiotherapy, temozolomide or both. The CDR3 sequence is CASMGSHSGANVLTF. CDR3 nucleotide sequence: TGCGCCAGCATGGGATCTCACTCTGGGGCCAACGTCCTGACTTTC.